These 2 T cell receptor beta chains originate from one sample sequenced in a study of cytomegalovirus exposure and HLA in healthy donors. Vbeta (60) and Jbeta (13) primers were used in the PCR. Generated by immunoSEQ multiplex PCR, the TCRdb table keeps only in-frame clones and is missing some. There are some 77,000 clones in the sample; roughly 79% occur only once, and under 25% lies in the top ten. What was sequenced was PBMCs. The receptors here all came from a woman aged 40 to 50 in good health and CMV-seropositive.

The rearrangement links TRBV7-9 to TRBJ2-7; 10 positions agree with TRBD1. The germline V gene encodes CDR1 SEHNR and CDR2 FQNEAQ (reference sequence). The J segment lost 5 bases and the V segment lost 6 bases, leaving 10 bases of the junction unmatched. This CDR3 is built from 15 residues. The CDR3 DNA sequence: TGTGCCAGCAGGCCGTCCGGGACAGGGGCCCACGAGCAGTACTTC. Residues: CASRPSGTGAHEQYF.

J is TRBJ2-7 and V is TRBV2; TRBD1 matches at 7 bases. From germline, CDR1 is SNHLY and CDR2 FYNNEI. V lost 5 bases, J lost 0 bases, and 10 bases stayed unmatched. This CDR3 contains 16 residues. The CDR3 loop is CASSRDRDLSSYEQYF. In nucleotides, the CDR3 is TGTGCCAGCAGTCGCGACAGGGACCTGAGCTCCTACGAGCAGTACTTC.